The entry that follows covers one T cell receptor beta chain sequence. This table comes from immunoSEQ multiplex PCR, and its TCRdb copy is limited to in-frame clones, with some not included. The data contain over 850,000 clones, about 84% of them singletons. This specimen comes from a study of shared clonotypes between healthy human individuals. The source material was memory CD4+ T cells from PBMCs. Noted subset: CD45RA-negative fraction. This clonotype originated in a man aged 18 to 30 in good health. Some clones in this sample may be carry-over from other donors' samples.

The CDR3 bases are TGTGCCAGCAGCTCCGGACCGCACGGGGAAGTGGGCTACACCTTC. Amino acid sequence: CASSSGPHGEVGYTF. The rearrangement links TRBV5-4 to TRBJ1-2; D is undetermined. This CDR3 has 15 residues. In germline, CDR1 is SGHNT, CDR2 YYREEE (reference sequence). V lost 3 bases, J lost 8 bases, and 20 bases lay in between.